The rows below give T cell receptor beta chains drawn from one sample of a study of OX40 agonist ivuxolimab in advanced cancers. Using immunoSEQ multiplex PCR, the repertoire was profiled, and TCRdb retains in-frame clones only, with some absent. Of 65,000 to 80,000 clones in the sample, approximately 89% were seen once. This specimen consisted of CD4+ or CD8+ T cells sorted from blood, obtained in a trial of the OX40 agonist ivuxolimab. These receptors all come from an adult with an advanced solid tumor such as melanoma, head and neck, liver or kidney cancer. Both conserved end residues are part of each CDR3. D genes are given only for firm matches. The size field is filled for only some rows; it gives once, few, many or a size class.

D	size	V	J	DNA	CDR3
NA	NA	TRBV5-4	TRBJ2-3	TGTGCCAGCAGCTTGGACAGGTTCACGCAGTATTTT	CASSLDRFTQYF
TRBD1	NA	TRBV7-9	TRBJ2-2	TGTGCCAGCAGCCCTAGACAGGGTTTGAACACCGGGGAGCTGTTTTTT	CASSPRQGLNTGELFF
NA	few	TRBV4-2	TRBJ2-7	TGTGCCAGCAGCTCAAAGGGCGAGAGCTACGAGCAGTACTTC	CASSSKGESYEQYF
NA	NA	TRBV5-4	TRBJ2-3	TGTGCCAGCAGCTTGCAGGGGACAGATACGCAGTATTTT	CASSLQGTDTQYF
NA	few	TRBV10-3	TRBJ2-1	TGTGCCATCAGGCCCGGGGGCTTTGACTCCTACAATGAGCAGTTCTTC	CAIRPGGFDSYNEQFF
NA	NA	TRBV19	TRBJ2-6	TGTGCCAGTAGCAAGGCAGATTTTGGGGTACCTGGGGCCAACGTCCTGACTTTC	CASSKADFGVPGANVLTF
NA	NA	TRBV28	TRBJ2-7	TGTGCCAGCAGGTCCCCCGCCGGGACGGCAGCCTACGAGCAGTACTTC	CASRSPAGTAAYEQYF
NA	once	TRBV9	TRBJ2-7	TGTGCCAGCAGCGTAGTGTTCGGCGAGCAGTACTTC	CASSVVFGEQYF
NA	NA	TRBV7-9	TRBJ1-1	TGTGCCAGCAGCTTGGTGCAGGGAGTCAACACTGAAGCTTTCTTT	CASSLVQGVNTEAFF
NA	NA	TRBV7-8	TRBJ2-6	TGTGCCAGCAGCCTATCCTCTCCCCACTCTGGGGCCAACGTCCTGACTTTC	CASSLSSPHSGANVLTF
TRBD1	few	TRBV10-3	TRBJ1-4	TGTGCCATCGGACAGGGGGCGTATGAAAAACTGTTTTTT	CAIGQGAYEKLFF
TRBD1	NA	TRBV28	TRBJ2-7	TGTGCCAGCAACGCCCCCGGGACAGGGTTATACGAGCAGTACTTC	CASNAPGTGLYEQYF